This T cell receptor (beta chain) appears in the sequencing data of a study of high-grade serous ovarian cancer treatment subgroups. CDR1 is SGHTA and CDR2 is FQGNSA in the germline V gene. V was clipped by 3 bases and J by 6 bases; unmatched bases: 5. This CDR3 has 15 amino acids. The tumor samples were collected prior to definitive surgery or chemotherapy. Method: immunoSEQ multiplex PCR; TCRdb's copy keeps in-frame clones and lacks some. Altogether 4,500 to 5,000 clones are present, approximately 71% being singletons, with the ten largest covering more than 15%. The chain recombines TRBV7-2 with TRBJ2-1, with 10 bases fitting TRBD2. Sample: tumor tissue. The source is a human donor with high-grade serous ovarian cancer. The CDR3 loop is CASSFSGGNGNEQFF. In DNA form, the CDR3 reads TGTGCCAGCAGCTTTAGCGGGGGGAACGGCAATGAGCAGTTCTTC.